Given below is one T cell receptor (beta chain) in context. Its target is unknown. This entry belongs to a study of T cells in Graves' hyperthyroidism and ophthalmopathy. Broader study findings: A median around 6 months before onset, the model predicted ophthalmopathy.

RNA transcripts yielded amplified TCR beta CDR3 regions. During a first-round RT-PCR of the TCR CDR3, the HTBI primer set was used. TCRdb itself ran the multiplex PCR reads through MiXCR, one entry per CDR3 protein. The sample has 600,000 to 750,000 distinct CDR3 sequences, around 15% seen once. Germline trimming cut 5 bases from V and 3 bases from J; bases unmatched to any gene: 3. The CDR3 length is 14 residues. Germline assignment: CDR1 MNHEY and CDR2 SMNVEV (reference sequence). Diagnosis of hyperthyroidism was new in patients aged 18 to 65, and its duration was under 2 months. Diagnostic decisions used clinical symptoms, serum thyroxine and TRAb, thyroid ultrasound and orbital computed tomography.

The receptor was derived from a man aged 45-60 years with Graves' hyperthyroidism. V gene TRBV27 combines with J gene TRBJ2-7; 11 bases map to TRBD2. Sequenced sample: blood. CDR3 DNA: TGTGCCAGCAGTGGGGGGACTAGCGGCTACGAGCAGTACTTC. It translates to CASSGGTSGYEQYF.